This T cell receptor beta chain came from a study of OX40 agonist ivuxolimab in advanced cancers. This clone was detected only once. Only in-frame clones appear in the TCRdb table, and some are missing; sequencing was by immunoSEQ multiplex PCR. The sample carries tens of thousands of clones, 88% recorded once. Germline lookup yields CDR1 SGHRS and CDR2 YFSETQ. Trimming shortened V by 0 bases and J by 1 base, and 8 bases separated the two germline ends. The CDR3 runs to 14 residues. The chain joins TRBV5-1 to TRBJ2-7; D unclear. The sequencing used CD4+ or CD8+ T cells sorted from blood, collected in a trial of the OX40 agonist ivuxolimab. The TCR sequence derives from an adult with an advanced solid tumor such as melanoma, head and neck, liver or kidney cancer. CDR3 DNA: TGCGCCAGCAGCTTGGGCCAGAGATCCTACGAGCAGTACTTC. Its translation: CASSLGQRSYEQYF.